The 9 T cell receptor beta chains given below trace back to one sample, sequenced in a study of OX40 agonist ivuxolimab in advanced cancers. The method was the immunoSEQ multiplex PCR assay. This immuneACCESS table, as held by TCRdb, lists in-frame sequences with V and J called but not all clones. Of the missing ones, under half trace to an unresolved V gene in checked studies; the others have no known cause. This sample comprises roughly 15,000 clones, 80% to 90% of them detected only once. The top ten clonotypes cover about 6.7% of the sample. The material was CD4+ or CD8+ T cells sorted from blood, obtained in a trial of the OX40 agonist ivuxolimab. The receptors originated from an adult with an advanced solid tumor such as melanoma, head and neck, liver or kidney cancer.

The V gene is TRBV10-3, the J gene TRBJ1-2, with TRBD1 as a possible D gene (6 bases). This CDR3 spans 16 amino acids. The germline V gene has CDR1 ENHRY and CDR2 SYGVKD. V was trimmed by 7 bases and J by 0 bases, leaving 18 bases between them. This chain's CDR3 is CAITFSETGPNYGYTF. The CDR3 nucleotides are TGTGCCATCACATTCTCGGAGACAGGTCCTAACTATGGCTACACCTTC.

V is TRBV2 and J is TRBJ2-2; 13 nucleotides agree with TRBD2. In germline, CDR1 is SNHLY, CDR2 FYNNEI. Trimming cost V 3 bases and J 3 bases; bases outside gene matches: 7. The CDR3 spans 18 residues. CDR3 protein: CASSEERTSGGHTGELFF. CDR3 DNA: TGTGCCAGCAGTGAGGAGCGGACTAGCGGGGGTCACACCGGGGAGCTGTTTTTT.

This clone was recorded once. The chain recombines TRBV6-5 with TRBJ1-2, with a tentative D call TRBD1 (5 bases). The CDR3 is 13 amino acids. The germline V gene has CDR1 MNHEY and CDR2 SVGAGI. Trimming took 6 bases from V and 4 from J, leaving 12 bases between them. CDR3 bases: TGTGCCAGCAGCTCGGGACCTCTCTATGGCTACACCTTC. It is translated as CASSSGPLYGYTF.

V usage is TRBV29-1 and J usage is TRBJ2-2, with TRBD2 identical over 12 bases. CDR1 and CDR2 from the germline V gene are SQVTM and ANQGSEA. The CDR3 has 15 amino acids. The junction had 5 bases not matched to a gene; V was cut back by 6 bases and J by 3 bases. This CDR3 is CSVMTSGSYTGELFF. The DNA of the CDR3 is TGCAGCGTGATGACTAGCGGGAGTTACACCGGGGAGCTGTTTTTT.

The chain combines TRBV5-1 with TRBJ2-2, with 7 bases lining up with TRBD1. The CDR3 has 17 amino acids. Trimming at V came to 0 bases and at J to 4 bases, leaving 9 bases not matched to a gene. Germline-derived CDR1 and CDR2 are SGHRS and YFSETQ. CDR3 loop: CASSLAGQGVGTGELFF. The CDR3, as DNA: TGCGCCAGCAGCTTGGCCGGGCAGGGGGTTGGCACCGGGGAGCTGTTTTTT.

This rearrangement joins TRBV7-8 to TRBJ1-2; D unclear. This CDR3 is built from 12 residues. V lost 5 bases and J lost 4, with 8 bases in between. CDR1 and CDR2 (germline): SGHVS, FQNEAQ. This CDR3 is CASSPNSYGYTF. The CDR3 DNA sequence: TGTGCCAGCAGCCCTAACAGCTATGGCTACACCTTC.

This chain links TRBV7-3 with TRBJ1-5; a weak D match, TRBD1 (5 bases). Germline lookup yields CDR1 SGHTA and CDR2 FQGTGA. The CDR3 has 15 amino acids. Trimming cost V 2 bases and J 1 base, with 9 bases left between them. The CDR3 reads CASSLGGWSNQPQHF. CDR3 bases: TGTGCCAGCAGCTTAGGGGGTTGGAGCAATCAGCCCCAGCATTTT.

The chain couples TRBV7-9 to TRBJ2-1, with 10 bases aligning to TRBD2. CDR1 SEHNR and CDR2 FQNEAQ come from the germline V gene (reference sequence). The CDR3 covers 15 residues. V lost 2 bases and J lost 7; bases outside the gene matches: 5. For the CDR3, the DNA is TGTGCCAGCAGCTTAAAGCTAGCGGGGGTTAATGAGCAGTTCTTC. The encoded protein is CASSLKLAGVNEQFF. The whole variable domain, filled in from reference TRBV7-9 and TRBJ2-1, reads DTGVSQNPRHKITKRGQNVTFRCDPISEHNRLYWYRQTLGQGPEFLTYFQNEAQLEKSRLLSDRFSAERPKGSFSTLEIQRTEQGDSAMYLCASSLKLAGVNEQFFGPGTRLTVL.

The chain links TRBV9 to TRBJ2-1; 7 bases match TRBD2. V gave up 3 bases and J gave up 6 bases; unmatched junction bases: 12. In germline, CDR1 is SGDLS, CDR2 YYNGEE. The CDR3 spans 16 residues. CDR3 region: CASSGPWAGDRNEQFF. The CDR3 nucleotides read TGTGCCAGCAGCGGACCTTGGGCGGGGGATCGCAATGAGCAGTTCTTC.